What follows describes a single TCR beta chain. The sample belongs to a study of T cell changes during pregnancy in multiple sclerosis. Sequencing was performed with immunoSEQ multiplex PCR; in TCRdb, only in-frame clones are kept and a portion is missing. The sample records 52,000 or so clones, approximately 91% being singletons. Looked up from germline, CDR1 is MNHEY and CDR2 is SVGAGI. V lost 4 bases and J 4 bases, leaving 13 bases between the germline ends. The CDR3 covers 14 residues. The receptor was derived from a female donor with multiple sclerosis, enrolled in a pregnancy study. The source was CD4+ T cells from peripheral blood mononuclear cells, collected in the second trimester of pregnancy. The J gene is TRBJ1-2, the V gene TRBV6-5; no definite D call. CDR3 sequence reads: CASSSGVPPYGYTF. In DNA form, the CDR3 reads TGTGCCAGCAGTTCCGGGGTTCCCCCCTATGGCTACACCTTC.